Presented here are 10 T cell receptor beta chains from one specimen sequenced in a study of technical replicates of blood from a handful of donors. Some clones are missing from TCRdb's copy, which holds only in-frame ones; the method was immunoSEQ multiplex PCR. This table has about 61,000 clones, around 97% appearing once. Sequenced sample: T cells isolated from PBMCs. All receptors come from a human donor in good health.

The V call is TRBV6-1, the J call TRBJ1-1; weak D call: TRBD1 (6 bases). Trimming stripped 3 bases from V and 10 bases from J, with 21 bases between. Germline V CDR1 and CDR2: MNHNS, SASEGT. This CDR3 has 15 residues. The DNA of the CDR3 is TGTGCCAGCAGTGATCTCCTACGACAGGCGGTAGGAGCTTTCTTT. This codes for CASSDLLRQAVGAFF.

V gene TRBV12-2 combines with J gene TRBJ2-2; the table's D call of TRBD1 was not tested on the DNA. TRBV12-2 is a recognized pseudogene. The CDR3 is 16 amino acids. The CDR3 DNA follows: TGTGCAAGTCGCTTATACGGGACAGGGCGGATCGGGGAGCTGTTTTTT. Amino acids: CASRLYGTGRIGELFF.

This sequence joins TRBV30 and TRBJ2-7, with a weak D call TRBD1 (5 bases). Trimming shortened V by 4 bases and J by 3 bases, and 16 bases separated the two germline ends. The length of the CDR3 is 14 residues. Germline V gene lookup returns CDR1 GTSNPN and CDR2 SVGIG (reference sequence). Here the CDR3 DNA reads TGTGCCTGGATGAGAAGGACAAGACGCTACGAGCAGTACTTC. It yields the protein CAWMRRTRRYEQYF. Using reference TRBV30 and TRBJ2-7 for the parts outside the CDR3, the full variable domain is SQTIHQWPATLVQPVGSPLSLECTVEGTSNPNLYWYRQAAGRGLQLLFYSVGIGQISSEVPQNLSASRPQDRQFILSSKKLLLSDSGFYLCAWMRRTRRYEQYFGPGTRLTVT.

The rearrangement joins TRBV4-1 to TRBJ1-3; D is perhaps TRBD1 (6 bases). Looked up from germline, CDR1 is MGHRA and CDR2 is YSYEKL. This CDR3 is 20 amino acids long. V was cut by 0 bases and J by 2 bases, with 23 bases left in between. CDR3 protein: CASSQDPSGAQGNAGNTIYF. The CDR3 coding sequence is TGCGCCAGCAGCCAAGATCCATCAGGGGCACAAGGAAACGCTGGAAACACCATATATTTT.

A note on this clone: The identical CDR3 is also encoded by other nucleotide sequences in the sample. The gene calls are TRBV6-5 and TRBJ2-2; 7 bases agree with TRBD1. Germline V gene sequence: CDR1 MNHEY, CDR2 SVGAGI. The trim removed 3 bases at V and 4 bases at J, leaving 5 bases unmatched. This CDR3 spans 15 amino acids. Here the CDR3 DNA reads TGTGCCAGCAGTTATGGAGACAGGGTCACCGGGGAGCTGTTTTTT. It translates to CASSYGDRVTGELFF.

The rearrangement joins TRBV27 to TRBJ2-7; 12 bases line up with TRBD1. The germline gives CDR1 MNHEY, CDR2 SMNVEV (reference sequence). V lost 4 bases and J lost 5; bases outside the gene matches: 6. The CDR3 extends over 15 amino acids. The CDR3 region is CASSSPGQGANEQYF. CDR3 DNA: TGTGCCAGCAGTTCTCCGGGACAGGGGGCCAACGAGCAGTACTTC.

The chain couples TRBV6-1 to TRBJ1-5; D gene unclear. Germline V lookup: CDR1 MNHNS, CDR2 SASEGT. V lost 3 bases, J lost 5 bases, and 14 bases lay in between. CDR3 size: 15 residues. The CDR3 here is CASSDEKETDQPQHF. In DNA, the CDR3 is TGTGCCAGCAGTGATGAGAAGGAGACGGATCAGCCCCAGCATTTT.

V usage is TRBV7-6 and J usage is TRBJ2-5, with D perhaps TRBD2 (6 bases). V lost 2 bases and J 5 bases, leaving 15 bases between the germline ends. The CDR3 totals 15 residues. Germline V gene sequence: CDR1 SGHVS, CDR2 FNYEAQ. CDR3 coding DNA: TGTGCCAGCAGCTTAACGGGCGGGGTTGTGGAGACCCAGTACTTC. Protein sequence: CASSLTGGVVETQYF.

This sequence joins TRBV6-5 and TRBJ1-4; D remains ambiguous. V shed 2 bases and J shed 8 bases, with 12 bases lying between them. The length of the CDR3 is 14 residues. CDR1 and CDR2 from the germline V gene are MNHEY and SVGAGI. The CDR3 protein is CASSYGGSGEKLFF. The CDR3 nucleotides read TGTGCCAGCAGTTACGGAGGGAGTGGAGAAAAACTGTTTTTT.

This clone was counted once. The gene calls are TRBV10-2 and TRBJ1-1; D ambiguous. The V gene lost 6 bases and the J gene lost 0 bases, with 23 bases spanning the gap. Germline V gene lookup returns CDR1 WSHSY and CDR2 SAAADI. This CDR3 is 18 amino acids long. CDR3 DNA: TGCGCCAGCAGGACTGACTATACCCAACTATACATGAACACTGAAGCTTTCTTT. Translation: CASRTDYTQLYMNTEAFF.